The 6 T cell receptor beta chains reported below all come from one sample, sequenced in a study of T cell responses to AZD1222 COVID-19 vaccine. The assay was immunoSEQ multiplex PCR, and TCRdb's table has in-frame clones only and misses some. The repertoire holds 150,000 or so clones, 90% to 95% seen once, with about 2.5% in the top ten. Sequences were derived from peripheral blood, sampled on day 0 of AZD1222 vaccination. The receptors here all came from an adult in good health.

Here the CDR3 DNA reads TGTGCCAGCAGTTTCATGGGGCGCGGCACTGAAGCTTTCTTT. Translating it yields CASSFMGRGTEAFF. This chain links TRBV27 with TRBJ1-1, with a possible D match to TRBD1 (5 bases). This CDR3 contains 14 residues. V lost 3 bases and J 4 bases, leaving 12 bases between the germline ends. The germline V gene encodes CDR1 MNHEY and CDR2 SMNVEV (reference sequence).

This chain joins TRBV19 and TRBJ1-5; 9 positions agree with TRBD1. CDR3 length: 16 amino acids. The V segment lost 4 bases and the J segment 4 bases; nucleotides outside the gene matches: 8. Germline CDR1 reads LNHDA; CDR2 reads SQIVND (reference sequence). The CDR3 region has the DNA TGTGCCAGTAGTACGAGACAGGGGGTAAAGAATCAGCCCCAGCATTTT. Translated, it gives CASSTRQGVKNQPQHF.

This clone appeared once. V and J are TRBV10-3 and TRBJ1-2, with D perhaps matching TRBD1 (6 bases). V lost 3 bases, J lost 5 bases, and 13 bases lay in between. Germline V gene data show CDR1 as ENHRY and CDR2 as SYGVKD. The CDR3 extends over 14 amino acids. CDR3 loop: CAISEPSRGYGYTF. Written as DNA, the CDR3 is TGTGCCATCAGTGAACCAAGCAGGGGATATGGCTACACCTTC.

J is TRBJ1-5 and V is TRBV20-1; 7 bases are shared with TRBD1. CDR3 length equals 11 residues. Germline CDR1 is DFQATT and CDR2 is SNEGSKA (reference sequence). With V trimmed by 4 bases and J by 10 bases, 4 bases remained unmatched. The CDR3 nucleotides read TGCAGTGCTACTGACAGGGAACCCCAGCATTTT. This codes for CSATDREPQHF.

This clone has just one count. The rearrangement links TRBV10-2 to TRBJ2-3; possibly TRBD2 for D (6 bases). Germline assignment: CDR1 WSHSY and CDR2 SAAADI. The CDR3 contains 14 residues. V lost 7 bases to trimming and J lost 5 bases, with 16 bases between them. CDR3 bases: TGCGCCAGCACCCTATGGCGGGGCCTAGATACGCAGTATTTT. Protein product: CASTLWRGLDTQYF.

This rearrangement joins TRBV4-3 to TRBJ2-5, with D unclear. The ends were cut back, 2 bases at V and 2 bases at J, with 9 bases in the middle. CDR1 is LGHNA and CDR2 is YSLEER in the germline V gene. The CDR3 sequence is 14 residues long. The CDR3 coding sequence is TGCGCCAGCAGCCAATGGGCTTATCAAGAGACCCAGTACTTC. Protein product: CASSQWAYQETQYF.